The 20 T cell receptor beta chains below all came from one sample that was sequenced in a study of blood T cell repertoires in COVID-19. Clones were read by immunoSEQ multiplex PCR, and TCRdb kept only the in-frame ones, dropping some. Of 250,000 to 350,000 clones detected, 85% to 90% appear once; the ten largest clones hold around 4.4%. Sequencing was performed on PBMCs or T cells enriched from blood (not recorded which). The receptors were sampled from a woman between 18 and 29 years old with acute COVID-19.

This chain uses TRBV30 with TRBJ1-2; 8 positions match TRBD1. CDR1 is GTSNPN, CDR2 SVGIG, per germline (reference sequence). The CDR3 runs to 13 residues. The J segment lost 4 bases and the V segment lost 5 bases, leaving 6 bases of the junction unmatched. Here the CDR3 DNA reads TGTGCCTGGGGACAGGGACTTTCCTATGGCTACACCTTC. Protein: CAWGQGLSYGYTF.

This clone was observed a single time. This sequence joins TRBV19 and TRBJ2-1; maybe TRBD2 (6 bases). The V end lost 1 base, the J end lost 4 bases, and 14 bases lay between the germline ends. The CDR3 length is 16 residues. Germline lookup yields CDR1 LNHDA and CDR2 SQIVND (reference sequence). CDR3: CASSIGLVDLYNEQFF. In DNA, the CDR3 is TGTGCCAGTAGTATAGGACTAGTTGATTTGTACAATGAGCAGTTCTTC.

This clone has more than one count but fewer than ten. The J gene is TRBJ2-1, the V gene TRBV24-1, with TRBD2 matching over 10 bases. Trimming took 3 bases from V and 5 from J; bases not matched to a gene: 9. The CDR3 is 17 amino acids. Germline assignment: CDR1 KGHDR and CDR2 SFDVKD. DNA for the CDR3: TGTGCCACCAGTGATGGGCGGACTAGCGGAGGGGACAATGAGCAGTTCTTC. Translated, it gives CATSDGRTSGGDNEQFF.

The gene calls are TRBV19 and TRBJ1-3; D is ambiguous. Per germline, CDR1 LNHDA and CDR2 SQIVND (reference sequence). This CDR3 has 15 residues. V was clipped by 4 bases and J by 4 bases, with 14 bases between them. CDR3 DNA sequence: TGTGCCAGTAGTAGCGGTCACGGTCCGGGAAACACCATATATTTT. It translates to CASSSGHGPGNTIYF. The whole variable domain, filled in from reference TRBV19 and TRBJ1-3, reads DGGITQSPKYLFRKEGQNVTLSCEQNLNHDAMYWYRQDPGQGLRLIYYSQIVNDFQKGDIAEGYSVSREKKESFPLTVTSAQKNPTAFYLCASSSGHGPGNTIYFGEGSWLTVV.

The rearrangement joins TRBV19 to TRBJ1-5; D uncertain. Trimming removed 8 bases from V and 4 bases from J, with 21 bases in between. Germline values: CDR1 LNHDA, CDR2 SQIVND (reference sequence). The CDR3 length is 16 residues. CDR3 residues: CASFGPGAGPNQPQHF. For the CDR3, the DNA is TGTGCCAGTTTCGGTCCGGGAGCCGGCCCGAATCAGCCCCAGCATTTT.

The genes are TRBV9 and TRBJ1-2; 10 bases line up with TRBD1. The CDR3 loop spans 16 amino acids. CDR1 SGDLS and CDR2 YYNGEE come from the germline V gene. The J segment lost 7 bases and the V segment lost 0 bases, leaving 9 bases of the junction unmatched. CDR3 in amino acids: CASSVERGTGAVGYTF. The CDR3 DNA sequence: TGTGCCAGCAGCGTAGAGCGCGGGACAGGGGCGGTTGGCTACACCTTC.

The chain carries TRBV7-9 and TRBJ1-6; maybe TRBD1 (5 bases). Germline-derived CDR1 and CDR2 are SEHNR and FQNEAQ (reference sequence). The CDR3 runs 13 residues. V lost 6 bases to trimming and J lost 10 bases, with 13 bases between them. CDR3 protein: CASRSGAGSPLHF. The CDR3 nucleotides are TGTGCCAGCAGGTCCGGGGCGGGATCACCCCTCCACTTT.

The V and J genes are TRBV7-9 and TRBJ2-7, with D tentatively TRBD1 (5 bases). Per germline, CDR1 SEHNR and CDR2 FQNEAQ (reference sequence). The CDR3 consists of 15 residues. V lost 2 bases, J lost 4 bases, and 15 bases lay in between. The CDR3 here is CASSLQQGSGYEQYF. CDR3 nucleotides: TGTGCCAGCAGCTTACAGCAGGGCTCAGGGTACGAGCAGTACTTC.

The rearrangement links TRBV7-9 to TRBJ2-1; 8 bases fit TRBD1. The trim removed 6 bases at V and 6 bases at J, leaving 4 bases unmatched. CDR1 is SEHNR, CDR2 FQNEAQ, per germline (reference sequence). This CDR3 contains 13 residues. The CDR3 loop reads CASSPDRANEQFF. The CDR3 DNA follows: TGTGCCAGCAGTCCGGACAGGGCCAATGAGCAGTTCTTC.

The chain is built from TRBV4-2 and TRBJ2-1, with a possible D match to TRBD1 (6 bases). V lost 5 bases and J lost 5, with 16 bases in between. The CDR3 contains 15 residues. Germline V gene data show CDR1 as LGHNA and CDR2 as YNFKEQ. This CDR3 is CASSTGQGPNNEQFF. CDR3 sequence (DNA): TGTGCCAGCAGCACGGGACAAGGGCCTAACAATGAGCAGTTCTTC.

Details on this clone: At one end, the junction sequence differs from germline, possibly due to a read error. The chain joins TRBV5-1 to TRBJ2-7; D is possibly TRBD2 (5 bases). The CDR3 consists of 12 residues. Germline lookup yields CDR1 SGHRS and CDR2 YFSETQ. CDR3 in DNA: TGCGCCAGCAGTTTGGGCTCGGGAGAGCAGTACTTC. It yields the protein CASSLGSGEQYF. The variable domain in full, completed from reference TRBV5-1 and TRBJ2-7, reads KAGVTQTPRYLIKTRGQQVTLSCSPISGHRSVSWYQQTPGQGLQFLFEYFSETQRNKGNFPGRFSGRQFSNSRSEMNVSTLELGDSALYLCASSLGSGEQYFGPGTRLTVT.

The chain has TRBV3-1 (or the pseudogene TRBV3-2) and TRBJ2-5, with TRBD2 as a possible D gene (7 bases). Germline V gene lookup returns CDR1 LGHDT and CDR2 YNNKEL (reference sequence). Trimming left V 1 base short and J 5 bases short, with 20 bases between. The CDR3 is 17 amino acids. The CDR3 sequence is CASSQAASGKGGETQYF. The CDR3 coding sequence is TGTGCCAGCAGCCAAGCGGCTAGCGGAAAAGGGGGGGAGACCCAGTACTTC.

V gene TRBV11-3 combines with J gene TRBJ1-1, with TRBD1 matching over 7 bases. Germline-derived CDR1 and CDR2 are SGHNT and YENEEA. The CDR3 is 16 amino acids. After removal of 5 bases from V and 4 bases from J, the junction contained 13 bases not matched to a gene. CDR3 in DNA: TGTGCCAGCAGCGCTGACCCGACAGGGATGGGCACTGAAGCTTTCTTT. Its translation: CASSADPTGMGTEAFF.

This clone was recorded once. CDR3 DNA sequence: TGTGCCAGCACCTGGACACGAGGCGCAGATACGCAGTATTTT. Protein sequence: CASTWTRGADTQYF. The chain carries TRBV27 and TRBJ2-3; tentatively, D is TRBD1 (5 bases). Germline CDR1 is MNHEY and CDR2 is SMNVEV (reference sequence). The CDR3 length is 14 residues. V lost 7 bases and J 4 bases, leaving 15 bases between the germline ends.

In the case of this clone: The same CDR3 also results from other DNA sequences found in this sample. The V call is TRBV28, the J call TRBJ1-2; 7 nucleotides align to TRBD1. V trimming: 2 bases; J trimming: 2 bases; junction bases outside the gene matches: 2. Germline CDR1 is MDHEN and CDR2 is SYDVKM. This CDR3 is built from 14 residues. This CDR3 reads CASSLGGQNYGYTF. CDR3 in DNA: TGTGCCAGCAGTTTAGGGGGACAGAACTATGGCTACACCTTC.

The chain has TRBV9 and TRBJ2-3, with D possibly being TRBD2 (6 bases). The V gene lost 7 bases and the J gene lost 4 bases, with 19 bases spanning the gap. CDR1 SGDLS and CDR2 YYNGEE come from the germline V gene. The CDR3 length is 15 residues. CDR3 sequence: CASRRGGNDADTQYF. CDR3 DNA sequence: TGTGCCAGCCGACGGGGCGGGAACGACGCAGATACGCAGTATTTT.

The chain joins TRBV25-1 to TRBJ1-2; D remains unclear. The germline V gene encodes CDR1 MGHDK and CDR2 SYGVNS. The CDR3 has 12 residues. The germline V and J ends were trimmed by 4 bases and 3 bases, with 6 bases remaining between them. As DNA, the CDR3 is TGTGCCAGCAGTGGGACTTACTATGGCTACACCTTC. As protein: CASSGTYYGYTF.

The table lists this clone with a count of one. The chain employs TRBV5-1 and TRBJ1-2; D is undetermined. The V gene lost 0 bases and the J gene lost 9 bases, with 15 bases spanning the gap. The CDR3 has 14 amino acids. Germline assignment: CDR1 SGHRS and CDR2 YFSETQ. The CDR3 reads CASSLAPQTRRYTF. CDR3 DNA: TGCGCCAGCAGCTTGGCTCCCCAAACGAGGCGCTACACCTTC. The full variable domain, rest sourced from reference TRBV5-1 and TRBJ1-2, is KAGVTQTPRYLIKTRGQQVTLSCSPISGHRSVSWYQQTPGQGLQFLFEYFSETQRNKGNFPGRFSGRQFSNSRSEMNVSTLELGDSALYLCASSLAPQTRRYTFGSGTRLTVV.

V usage is TRBV27 and J usage is TRBJ1-2; D is perhaps TRBD1 (6 bases). CDR1 is MNHEY, CDR2 SMNVEV, per germline (reference sequence). The V and J ends lost 6 bases and 2 bases respectively, with 10 bases between them. This CDR3 contains 13 residues. CDR3 DNA: TGTGCCAGCAGCGAAGGGGGAAACTATGGCTACACCTTC. As protein: CASSEGGNYGYTF.

The genes are TRBV5-1 and TRBJ1-4; D might be TRBD1 (6 bases). CDR3 length: 16 residues. V was trimmed by 0 bases and J by 5 bases, leaving 14 bases between them. Germline V gives CDR1 SGHRS, CDR2 YFSETQ. This CDR3 is CASSLAPTGRNEKLFF. DNA for the CDR3: TGCGCCAGCAGCTTGGCTCCGACAGGACGAAATGAAAAACTGTTTTTT.